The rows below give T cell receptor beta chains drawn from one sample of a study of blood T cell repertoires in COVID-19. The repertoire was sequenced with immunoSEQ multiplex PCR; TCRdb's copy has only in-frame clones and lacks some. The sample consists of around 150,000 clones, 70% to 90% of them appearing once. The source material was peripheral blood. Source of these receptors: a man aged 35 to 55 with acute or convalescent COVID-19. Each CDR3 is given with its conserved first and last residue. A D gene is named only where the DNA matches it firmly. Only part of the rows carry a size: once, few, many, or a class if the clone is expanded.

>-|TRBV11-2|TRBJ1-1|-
TGTGCCAGCAGCCCAGGGGAGGGGAAGCCGGTCTTT
CASSPGEGKPVF
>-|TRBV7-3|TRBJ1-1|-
TGTGCCAGCAGCTCGGACAGGAACACTGAAGCTTTCTTT
CASSSDRNTEAFF
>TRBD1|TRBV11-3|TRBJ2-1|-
TGTGCCAGCAGCCCCGGGACAGTAGGCAATGAGCAGTTCTTC
CASSPGTVGNEQFF
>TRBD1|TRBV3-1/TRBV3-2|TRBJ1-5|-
TGTGCCAGCAGCCTGACAGGGAGCCTCAATCAGCCCCAGCATTTT
CASSLTGSLNQPQHF
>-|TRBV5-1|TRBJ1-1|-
TGCGCCAGCAGCGGCGAGGTGACGGGGACTGAAGCTTTCTTT
CASSGEVTGTEAFF
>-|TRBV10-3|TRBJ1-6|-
TGTGCCATCAGTGAGTCAATGGTCCCGGGAGAGGACTCCTATAATTCACCCCTCCACTTT
CAISESMVPGEDSYNSPLHF
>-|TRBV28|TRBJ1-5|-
TGTGCCAGCAGCCCCACAGGGTACGGCAATCAGCCCCAGCATTTT
CASSPTGYGNQPQHF
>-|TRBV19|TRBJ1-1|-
TGTGCCAGTAGTATAGTAGGGGACACTGAAGCTTTCTTT
CASSIVGDTEAFF
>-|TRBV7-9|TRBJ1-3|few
TGTGCCAGCAGCTCGCGGACAACCTCTGGAAACACCATATATTTT
CASSSRTTSGNTIYF
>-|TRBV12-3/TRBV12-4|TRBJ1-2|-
TGTGCCAGCAGTCCCGCGGATGTCGGCTACACCTTC
CASSPADVGYTF
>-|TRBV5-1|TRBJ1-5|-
TGCGCCAGCAGCTTGGGTGGGGCCCACCAGCCCCAGCATTTT
CASSLGGAHQPQHF
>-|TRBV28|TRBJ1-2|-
TGTGCCAGTACTCAGGAGGGTAAGGGCTACACCTTC
CASTQEGKGYTF
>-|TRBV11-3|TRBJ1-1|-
TGTGCCAGCAGCTCCCGCGGAGGTGAAGCTTTCTTT
CASSSRGGEAFF
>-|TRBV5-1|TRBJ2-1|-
TGCGCCAGCAGCCCGGGTGCCTTAGACAATGAGCAGTTCTTC
CASSPGALDNEQFF
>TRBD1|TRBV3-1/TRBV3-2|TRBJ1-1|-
TGTGCCAGCAGCCAAGTGGGCAGGGGGGACACTGAAGCTTTCTTT
CASSQVGRGDTEAFF
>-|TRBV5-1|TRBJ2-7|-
TGCGCCAGCAGCTTACGCACCACAGGGACCTACGAGCAGTACTTC
CASSLRTTGTYEQYF
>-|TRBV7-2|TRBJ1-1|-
TGTGCCAGCAGCTTAAGCAAGAACACTGAAGCTTTCTTT
CASSLSKNTEAFF
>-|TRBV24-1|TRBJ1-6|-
TGTGCCACCAGTGCAGGGTATTCTTCACCCCTCCACTTT
CATSAGYSSPLHF
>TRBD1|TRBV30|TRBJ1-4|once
TGTGCCTGGAGGGCCATAGGGGGCGCGACTGAAAAACTGTTTTTT
CAWRAIGGATEKLFF
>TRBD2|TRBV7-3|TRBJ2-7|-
TGTGCCAGCAGCTTCGGGGGGGCCTCTAGAGAGCAGTACTTC
CASSFGGASREQYF
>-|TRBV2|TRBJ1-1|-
TGTGCCAGCAGTGCTAATTTAGGAGGAACTGAAGCTTTCTTT
CASSANLGGTEAFF
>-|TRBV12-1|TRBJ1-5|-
TGTGCCAGCAGCTTTGGCAACAGCTCACCCTTTAGCAATCAGCCCCAGCATTTT
CASSFGNSSPFSNQPQHF
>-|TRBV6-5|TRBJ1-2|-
TGTGCCAGCAGAGGAAGTTTCGGGATAGGGAGCTACACCTTC
CASRGSFGIGSYTF
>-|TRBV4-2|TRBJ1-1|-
TGTGCCAGCAGCTCATACGGGAACACTGAAGCTTTCTTT
CASSSYGNTEAFF
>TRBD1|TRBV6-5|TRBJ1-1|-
TGTGCCAGCAGACTACAGGGGTGGGAGAACACTGAAGCTTTCTTT
CASRLQGWENTEAFF
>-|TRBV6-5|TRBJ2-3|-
TGTGCCAGCAGACGCGGGGCGGATACGCAGTATTTT
CASRRGADTQYF
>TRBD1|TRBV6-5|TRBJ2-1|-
TGTGCCAGCAGTTACTCGGACAGGGGGCTAGGGAATGAGCAGTTCTTC
CASSYSDRGLGNEQFF
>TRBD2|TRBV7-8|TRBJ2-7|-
TGTGCCAGCAGCGCCTCGAGCGGGGGAGGCGAGCAGTACTTC
CASSASSGGGEQYF